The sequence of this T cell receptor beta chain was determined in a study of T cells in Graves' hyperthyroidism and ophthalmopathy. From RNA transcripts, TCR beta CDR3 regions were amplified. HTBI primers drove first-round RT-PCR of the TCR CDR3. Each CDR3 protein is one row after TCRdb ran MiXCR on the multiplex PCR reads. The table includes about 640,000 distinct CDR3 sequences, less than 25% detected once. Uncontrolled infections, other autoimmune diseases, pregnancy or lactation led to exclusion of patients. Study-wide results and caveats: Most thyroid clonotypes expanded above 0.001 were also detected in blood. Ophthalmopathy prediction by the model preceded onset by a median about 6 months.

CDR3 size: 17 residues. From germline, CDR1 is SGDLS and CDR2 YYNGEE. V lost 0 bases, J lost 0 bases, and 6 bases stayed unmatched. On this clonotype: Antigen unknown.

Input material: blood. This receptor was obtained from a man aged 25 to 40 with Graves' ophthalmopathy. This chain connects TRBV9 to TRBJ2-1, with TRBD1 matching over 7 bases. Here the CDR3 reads CASSVGAGGSSYNEQFF. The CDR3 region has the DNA TGTGCCAGCAGCGTAGGTGCAGGGGGAAGCTCCTACAATGAGCAGTTCTTC.